These T cell receptor beta chains were read from a single sample in a study of cytomegalovirus exposure and HLA in healthy donors. Measured with immunoSEQ multiplex PCR; TCRdb has only the in-frame clones, and not every one. The sample has about 360,000 clones; roughly 88% are singletons. The specimen was PBMCs. The receptors derive from a woman between 18 and 29 years old in good health and CMV-seronegative. CDR3s include the opening cysteine and the closing phenylalanine or tryptophan. The order of the fields is V gene, J gene, D gene, clone size, CDR3 protein, CDR3 DNA. The D gene is left open where the match is weak. Only part of the rows carry a size: once, few, many, or a class if the clone is expanded.

>TRBV28|TRBJ1-5|TRBD1|-
CASSPGQGGGNQPQHF
TGTGCCAGCAGCCCTGGACAGGGTGGAGGCAATCAGCCCCAGCATTTT
>TRBV15|TRBJ2-5|TRBD2|-
CATAGEGETQYF
TGTGCCACCGCGGGGGAGGGAGAGACCCAGTACTTC
>TRBV6-6|TRBJ2-6|-|many
CASSYQGSGANVLTF
TGTGCCAGCAGTTATCAGGGGTCTGGGGCCAACGTCCTGACTTTC
>TRBV30|TRBJ1-5|TRBD1|-
CAWSMGQGFQPQHF
TGTGCCTGGAGTATGGGACAGGGTTTTCAGCCCCAGCATTTT
>TRBV25-1|TRBJ2-2|-|-
CAFLTENTGELFF
TGTGCCTTCCTGACAGAGAACACCGGGGAGCTGTTTTTT
>TRBV6-5|TRBJ2-5|-|-
CASSYSPQGGRETQYF
TGTGCCAGCAGTTACTCCCCCCAGGGGGGTAGGGAGACCCAGTACTTC
>TRBV5-8|TRBJ2-5|-|-
CASSLNRAGSETQYF
TGTGCCAGCAGCTTAAACAGGGCTGGGTCAGAGACCCAGTACTTC
>TRBV11-2|TRBJ1-1|-|-
CASFPGHSNTEAFF
TGTGCCAGCTTCCCGGGACACTCGAACACTGAAGCTTTCTTT
>TRBV6-1|TRBJ2-3|TRBD2|-
CASSEGGYGLAGGTDTQYF
TGTGCCAGCAGTGAAGGAGGGTATGGACTAGCGGGCGGCACAGATACGCAGTATTTT
>TRBV18|TRBJ2-1|-|once
CASSPPARGITYNEQFF
TGTGCCAGCTCACCACCAGCCCGGGGGATCACCTACAATGAGCAGTTCTTC
>TRBV7-8|TRBJ1-2|-|once
CASSLATQGHLGSYGYTF
TGTGCCAGCAGCTTAGCTACCCAGGGACACCTCGGTTCATATGGCTACACCTTC
>TRBV5-1|TRBJ1-4|-|few
CASARVANEKLFF
TGCGCCAGCGCGAGGGTGGCTAATGAAAAACTGTTTTTT
>TRBV27|TRBJ2-3|-|-
CASSPWGLSTDTQYF
TGTGCCAGCAGTCCATGGGGACTCAGCACAGATACGCAGTATTTT
>TRBV5-5|TRBJ2-6|TRBD1|-
CASSLVTGPVSGANVLTF
TGTGCCAGCAGCTTGGTGACAGGGCCCGTCTCTGGGGCCAACGTCCTGACTTTC
>TRBV29-1|TRBJ2-7|TRBD1|-
CSVVTGTETYEQYF
TGCAGCGTTGTGACCGGGACAGAGACCTACGAGCAGTACTTC
>TRBV5-1|TRBJ2-3|TRBD1|-
CASKDDRGHHTDTQYF
TGCGCCAGCAAAGATGACAGGGGCCATCACACAGATACGCAGTATTTT
>TRBV4-1|TRBJ2-5|-|once
CASSQWERETQYF
TGCGCCAGCAGCCAATGGGAGAGGGAGACCCAGTACTTC
>TRBV10-2|TRBJ2-7|-|once
CASSVAGEPSYEQYF
TGCGCCAGCAGTGTAGCAGGGGAGCCTTCCTACGAGCAGTACTTC
>TRBV5-5|TRBJ2-5|-|-
CATKQTLTPRETQYF
TGTGCCACCAAACAAACCTTAACTCCGCGGGAGACCCAGTACTTC
>TRBV18|TRBJ1-3|-|-
CASSPKGDTIYF
TGTGCCAGCTCACCAAAGGGGGACACCATATATTTT
>TRBV7-3|TRBJ2-3|-|-
CASSFGGFTGTDTQYF
TGTGCCAGCAGCTTCGGCGGATTTACCGGCACAGATACGCAGTATTTT
>TRBV19|TRBJ2-1|-|few
CASSKMALNPYNEQFF
TGTGCCAGTAGTAAGATGGCCCTCAACCCCTACAATGAGCAGTTCTTC
>TRBV11-2|TRBJ1-4|-|-
CASSTISQKLFF
TGTGCCAGCAGCACTATTTCCCAAAAACTGTTTTTT
>TRBV6-1|TRBJ2-1|TRBD2|-
CASSEVGGSSNEQFF
TGTGCCAGCAGTGAAGTCGGCGGGAGCTCAAATGAGCAGTTCTTC
>TRBV2|TRBJ2-7|TRBD2|-
CASSVGLVGYEQYF
TGTGCCAGCAGTGTAGGACTAGTGGGCTACGAGCAGTACTTC
>TRBV5-1|TRBJ1-1|-|-
CASSFGGLGNTEAFF
TGCGCCAGCAGCTTCGGAGGGCTCGGGAACACTGAAGCTTTCTTT
>TRBV11-2|TRBJ1-1|TRBD1|-
CASSLVLRGRTTEAFF
TGTGCCAGCAGCTTAGTGTTAAGGGGGCGGACAACTGAAGCTTTCTTT
>TRBV2|TRBJ2-1|TRBD1|-
CASRENRGRKSNEQFF
TGTGCCAGCAGAGAAAACAGGGGGCGCAAGTCCAATGAGCAGTTCTTC
>TRBV6-6|TRBJ2-7|TRBD1|-
CASSPRQGPYEQYF
TGTGCCAGCAGCCCTAGACAGGGACCCTACGAGCAGTACTTC
>TRBV2|TRBJ2-5|-|-
CASTLRGGDQETQYF
TGTGCCAGTACATTAAGGGGAGGTGACCAAGAGACCCAGTACTTC
>TRBV9|TRBJ2-1|TRBD2|-
CASSVKASGGNNEQFF
TGTGCCAGCAGCGTAAAAGCTAGCGGGGGGAACAATGAGCAGTTCTTC
>TRBV11-2|TRBJ2-7|TRBD2|-
CASSATSVYEQYF
TGTGCCAGCAGCGCGACTAGCGTCTACGAGCAGTACTTC
>TRBV5-6|TRBJ2-7|TRBD2|-
CASSLAGGRNEQYF
TGTGCCAGCAGCTTGGCGGGAGGGCGGAACGAGCAGTACTTC
>TRBV29-1|TRBJ2-1|TRBD2|once
CSVLSGTKGRGEQFF
TGCAGCGTCCTATCCGGGACTAAGGGCCGGGGTGAGCAGTTCTTC
>TRBV6-6|TRBJ1-2|-|-
CASSYSGSTDSGYTF
TGTGCCAGCAGTTACTCCGGCAGTACGGACAGTGGCTACACCTTC
>TRBV6-1|TRBJ2-7|TRBD2|-
CASSSHQRGVYEQYF
TGTGCCAGCAGTTCCCATCAGCGGGGGGTCTACGAGCAGTACTTC
>TRBV2|TRBJ1-5|-|-
CATKDVGAPYQPQHF
TGTGCCACCAAGGACGTAGGGGCCCCGTATCAGCCCCAGCATTTT
>TRBV5-4|TRBJ2-7|-|-
CASSLFAGDEQYF
TGTGCCAGCAGCTTGTTTGCAGGGGACGAGCAGTACTTC
>TRBV6-6|TRBJ2-3|TRBD2|-
CASSYSGLAEDTQYF
TGTGCCAGCAGTTACTCGGGACTAGCGGAAGATACGCAGTATTTT
>TRBV2|TRBJ1-1|TRBD1|-
CASSGQGPTGTEAFF
TGTGCCAGCAGCGGACAGGGCCCAACGGGGACTGAAGCTTTCTTT
>TRBV5-1|TRBJ2-2|TRBD2|-
CASSPAGTTTGELFF
TGCGCCAGCAGCCCAGCCGGGACTACCACCGGGGAGCTGTTTTTT
>TRBV6-5|TRBJ2-3|-|-
CASSYSMRGLDTQYF
TGTGCCAGCAGTTACTCTATGAGGGGACTAGATACGCAGTATTTT
>TRBV4-1|TRBJ2-3|-|-
CASSQRGRTVSTDTQYF
TGCGCCAGCAGCCAACGTGGGCGGACAGTTAGCACAGATACGCAGTATTTT
>TRBV6-5|TRBJ1-1|-|-
CASRQTLGDTEAFF
TGTGCCAGCAGGCAGACCCTAGGGGACACTGAAGCTTTCTTT
>TRBV7-8|TRBJ2-1|TRBD2|-
CASSPLAGGSNEQFF
TGTGCCAGCAGCCCGCTAGCGGGAGGTTCCAATGAGCAGTTCTTC
>TRBV7-9|TRBJ2-7|-|-
CASSLSTQGEQYF
TGTGCCAGCAGCCTTAGTACTCAGGGCGAGCAGTACTTC
>TRBV28|TRBJ2-5|-|-
CASSLTRGAGWTAAQYF
TGTGCCAGCAGTCTTACCCGGGGGGCGGGGTGGACTGCGGCCCAGTACTTC
>TRBV27|TRBJ2-3|-|-
CASSSRADYTDTQYF
TGTGCCAGCAGTTCTAGAGCGGATTACACAGATACGCAGTATTTT
>TRBV6-5|TRBJ2-7|-|-
CASSKSYEQYF
TGTGCCAGCAGCAAGAGCTACGAGCAGTACTTC
>TRBV7-9|TRBJ1-2|-|-
CASSLGSAGWSGYTF
TGTGCCAGCAGCTTAGGGTCCGCAGGGTGGAGTGGCTACACCTTC
>TRBV28|TRBJ1-5|TRBD1|-
CASSLTGTPNQPQHF
TGTGCCAGCAGTCTGACAGGGACACCCAATCAGCCCCAGCATTTT
>TRBV5-1|TRBJ1-1|-|-
CASSEETAGYTEAFF
TGCGCCAGCAGCGAGGAGACAGCAGGGTACACTGAAGCTTTCTTT
>TRBV29-1|TRBJ2-1|-|few
CSVEGQIVNEQFF
TGCAGCGTTGAAGGGCAGATTGTCAATGAGCAGTTCTTC
>TRBV4-2|TRBJ2-1|-|once
CASSQDYMNEQFF
TGTGCCAGCAGCCAAGATTATATGAATGAGCAGTTCTTC